The TCR beta chain under discussion was sequenced for a study of blood T cell repertoires in COVID-19. For the study at large: PBMCs, B-cell-depleted T cells, or T cells provided the cDNA or gDNA that made up the material.

CDR1 and CDR2 from the germline V gene are MNHEY and SVGAGI. Trimming at V came to 2 bases and at J to 4 bases, leaving 6 bases not matched to a gene. The CDR3 is 15 residues long. The table came from immunoSEQ multiplex PCR; TCRdb's copy has only in-frame clones and leaves some out. This table has a few hundred thousand clones, roughly 88% appearing once. Cohort assignment relied on participant-reported clinical history. Exposed participants encountered a COVID-19 case during the 2 weeks preceding study entry. The sequence was obtained from a woman between 18 and 29 years old who had been exposed to COVID-19. This chain joins TRBV6-5 and TRBJ1-2; 8 nucleotides line up with TRBD1. Sequenced: PBMCs or T cells enriched from blood (not recorded which). The chain's CDR3 is CASSYGTGGGYGYTF. The CDR3 bases are TGTGCCAGCAGTTACGGGACAGGTGGTGGCTATGGCTACACCTTC.